Below are 29 T cell receptor beta chains sequenced from a single sample in a study of cytomegalovirus exposure and HLA in healthy donors. Primers included in the PCR were 60 Vbeta and 13 Jbeta primers. Some clones are missing from TCRdb's copy, which holds only in-frame ones; the method was immunoSEQ multiplex PCR. This table has 80,000 to 95,000 clones, over 55% appearing once. Source material: PBMCs. The source of these receptors is a woman aged 25 to 39 in good health and CMV-seronegative.

This sequence joins TRBV5-5 and TRBJ1-1; D gene uncertain. CDR3 length: 13 amino acids. The V end was cut by 3 bases, the J end by 2 bases, with 8 bases between. Germline CDR1 and CDR2: SGHKS and YYEKEE (reference sequence). The CDR3 sequence is CASSYGVNTEAFF. The CDR3 region has the DNA TGTGCCAGCAGCTACGGGGTAAACACTGAAGCTTTCTTT.

This rearrangement joins TRBV5-6 to TRBJ1-2; the D is unclear. This CDR3 spans 13 amino acids. Germline CDR1 SGHDT, CDR2 YYEEEE. V was pared by 3 bases and J by 8 bases, with 14 bases between. CDR3 in DNA: TGTGCCAGCAGCTGGCGCGGGTGGAGGGGCTACACCTTC. Its translation: CASSWRGWRGYTF.

The DNA of the CDR3 is TGTGCCAGCAGTCGGGAGGGTGGCACTGAAGCTTTCTTT. This translates into CASSREGGTEAFF. The gene calls are TRBV6-4 and TRBJ1-1; no clear D gene. V was shortened by 5 bases and J by 4 bases, with 11 bases between the two germline ends. This CDR3 has 13 residues. In germline, CDR1 is MRHNA, CDR2 SNTAGT.

The gene calls are TRBV18 and TRBJ2-7; D might be TRBD1 (6 bases). V was cut by 2 bases and J by 7 bases, with 18 bases left in between. The germline gives CDR1 KGHSH, CDR2 LQKENI. The CDR3 is made up of 15 amino acids. Written as DNA, the CDR3 is TGTGCCAGCTCACCAACGCTCGTAGACAGGAGAGAGCAGTACTTC. It translates to CASSPTLVDRREQYF.

The rearrangement joins TRBV11-2 to TRBJ2-7, with TRBD2 matching over 11 bases. The CDR3 is 17 amino acids. Germline values: CDR1 SGHAT, CDR2 FQNNGV. The V segment lost 1 base and the J segment 3 bases; nucleotides outside the gene matches: 8. The CDR3, as DNA: TGTGCCAGCAGCTTAGGTTCTAGCGGGGGGAGAGGCTACGAGCAGTACTTC. The encoded protein is CASSLGSSGGRGYEQYF.

J is TRBJ2-5 and V is TRBV5-1, with TRBD1 matching over 10 bases. Germline V gene lookup returns CDR1 SGHRS and CDR2 YFSETQ. The junction had 9 bases not matched to a gene; V was cut back by 5 bases and J by 5 bases. The CDR3 extends over 15 amino acids. CDR3 in amino acids: CASRSRDRGVETQYF. The CDR3, as DNA: TGCGCCAGCAGATCAAGGGACAGGGGAGTGGAGACCCAGTACTTC.

The gene calls are TRBV2 and TRBJ2-1; D might be TRBD2 (6 bases). The CDR3 contains 12 residues. V gave up 7 bases and J gave up 10 bases, with 14 bases separating them. Germline V lookup: CDR1 SNHLY, CDR2 FYNNEI. The CDR3 nucleotides are TGTGCCAGCATGAAGCAGGGAGGCGAGCAGTTCTTC. It codes for CASMKQGGEQFF. Variable domain in full (rest from reference TRBV2 and TRBJ2-1): EPEVTQTPSHQVTQMGQEVILRCVPISNHLYFYWYRQILGQKVEFLVSFYNNEISEKSEIFDDQFSVERPDGSNFTLKIRSTKLEDSAMYFCASMKQGGEQFFGPGTRLTVL.

The rearrangement joins TRBV5-6 to TRBJ1-2; tentatively, D is TRBD1 (6 bases). The CDR3 totals 13 residues. Germline CDR1 SGHDT, CDR2 YYEEEE. With 1 base removed from V and 7 bases from J, the gap between germline ends came to 11 bases. The CDR3 protein is CASSLMTGLGYTF. In nucleotides, the CDR3 is TGTGCCAGCAGCTTGATGACAGGTCTTGGCTACACCTTC.

The chain uses TRBV2 and TRBJ2-7, with D possibly matching TRBD1 (5 bases). This CDR3 has 12 amino acids. Germline V gene sequence: CDR1 SNHLY, CDR2 FYNNEI. V lost 7 bases and J lost 11, with 18 bases in between. The DNA of the CDR3 is TGTGCCAGCATGGGGCTGTCTGGTACGGAGTACTTC. Its protein product is CASMGLSGTEYF. The full variable domain, in which reference TRBV2 and TRBJ2-7 provide the parts outside the CDR3, is EPEVTQTPSHQVTQMGQEVILRCVPISNHLYFYWYRQILGQKVEFLVSFYNNEISEKSEIFDDQFSVERPDGSNFTLKIRSTKLEDSAMYFCASMGLSGTEYFGPGTRLTVT.

V gene TRBV19 combines with J gene TRBJ1-5; 10 bases map to TRBD1. Germline V gene lookup returns CDR1 LNHDA and CDR2 SQIVND (reference sequence). The CDR3 extends over 15 amino acids. Losses at the gene ends were 6 bases for V and 3 bases for J; bases not matched to a gene: 5. The CDR3 DNA is TGTGCCAGTAGACCGGACAGGGGGTTCAATCAGCCCCAGCATTTT. Protein sequence: CASRPDRGFNQPQHF. Full variable domain (rest looked up from reference TRBV19 and TRBJ1-5): DGGITQSPKYLFRKEGQNVTLSCEQNLNHDAMYWYRQDPGQGLRLIYYSQIVNDFQKGDIAEGYSVSREKKESFPLTVTSAQKNPTAFYLCASRPDRGFNQPQHFGDGTRLSIL.

This chain connects TRBV19 to TRBJ1-4; D is perhaps TRBD1 (5 bases). V lost 2 bases to trimming and J lost 8 bases, with 9 bases between them. Germline V CDR1 and CDR2: LNHDA, SQIVND (reference sequence). This CDR3 is 13 amino acids long. Here the CDR3 DNA reads TGTGCCAGTAGTATACGACAGAGGGAAAAACTGTTTTTT. Encoded protein: CASSIRQREKLFF. The entire variable domain, with the rest obtained from reference TRBV19 and TRBJ1-4, is as follows: DGGITQSPKYLFRKEGQNVTLSCEQNLNHDAMYWYRQDPGQGLRLIYYSQIVNDFQKGDIAEGYSVSREKKESFPLTVTSAQKNPTAFYLCASSIRQREKLFFGSGTQLSVL.

The chain has TRBV2 and TRBJ2-1; 7 nucleotides agree with TRBD2. CDR1 is SNHLY and CDR2 is FYNNEI in the germline V gene. CDR3 size: 15 residues. Trimming removed 6 bases from V and 8 bases from J; junction bases left unmatched: 13. The CDR3 loop reads CASSGLRGSQHEQFF. DNA for the CDR3: TGTGCCAGCAGCGGTTTGCGCGGGAGTCAACATGAGCAGTTCTTC.

This clone appeared a single time. The V gene is TRBV5-4, the J gene TRBJ2-3; 8 nucleotides agree with TRBD1. The junction had 10 bases not matched to a gene; V was cut back by 4 bases and J by 3 bases. The V gene's germline CDR1 is SGHNT and CDR2 YYREEE (reference sequence). This CDR3 comprises 16 residues. This CDR3 reads CASSRITGQGTDTQYF. For the CDR3, the DNA is TGTGCCAGCAGCCGCATTACTGGACAGGGTACAGATACGCAGTATTTT.

This clone has ten or more counts. CDR3 coding DNA: TGTGCCAGCAGCTTTTTAACAGGGAACACTGAAGCTTTCTTT. Protein: CASSFLTGNTEAFF. This chain joins TRBV5-5 and TRBJ1-1; a weak D match, TRBD1 (5 bases). The CDR3 has 14 amino acids. V shed 2 bases and J shed 1 base, with 9 bases lying between them. The germline V gene has CDR1 SGHKS and CDR2 YYEKEE (reference sequence).

This clone turned up a few times. V gene TRBV10-3 combines with J gene TRBJ1-4, with a weak D call TRBD1 (5 bases). This CDR3 is built from 13 residues. The V gene's germline CDR1 is ENHRY and CDR2 SYGVKD. Deletions cut 7 bases from V and 3 bases from J, with 9 bases between. In DNA form, the CDR3 reads TGTGCCATCAAGACAGACCCTAATGAAAAACTGTTTTTT. Amino acids: CAIKTDPNEKLFF.

As regards this clone: Other DNA sequences in the sample encode the same CDR3. V and J are TRBV2 and TRBJ2-7; TRBD1 agrees at 7 bases. The CDR3 loop spans 14 amino acids. With 4 bases clipped from V and 0 bases from J, the junction kept 3 bases outside the gene matches. Germline V gives CDR1 SNHLY, CDR2 FYNNEI. The CDR3 region is CASSGAGGSYEQYF. In DNA, the CDR3 is TGTGCCAGCAGTGGCGCAGGGGGCTCCTACGAGCAGTACTTC. Full variable domain (outside the CDR3, taken from reference TRBV2 and TRBJ2-7): EPEVTQTPSHQVTQMGQEVILRCVPISNHLYFYWYRQILGQKVEFLVSFYNNEISEKSEIFDDQFSVERPDGSNFTLKIRSTKLEDSAMYFCASSGAGGSYEQYFGPGTRLTVT.

The rearrangement links TRBV6-1 to TRBJ1-1, with D perhaps matching TRBD1 (5 bases). The V end lost 8 bases, the J end lost 8 bases, and 9 bases lay between the germline ends. The germline V gene has CDR1 MNHNS and CDR2 SASEGT. This CDR3 region has 10 residues. CDR3 sequence: CASGGIEAFF. Here the CDR3 DNA reads TGTGCCAGCGGGGGGATCGAAGCTTTCTTT.

This rearrangement joins TRBV4-3 to TRBJ2-2, with TRBD1 as a possible D gene (6 bases). Trimming took 2 bases from V and 4 from J, leaving 11 bases between them. The CDR3 has 15 residues. Germline lookup yields CDR1 LGHNA and CDR2 YSLEER. The CDR3 sequence is CASSQQGWGTGELFF. The CDR3 DNA is TGCGCCAGCAGCCAACAGGGGTGGGGCACCGGGGAGCTGTTTTTT.

This clone appeared a few times. The CDR3 protein is CASSVEAGVRGEQYF. In nucleotides, the CDR3 is TGTGCCAGCAGCGTTGAAGCGGGAGTGAGGGGAGAGCAGTACTTC. The V call is TRBV9, the J call TRBJ2-7; 8 positions match TRBD2. J lost 7 bases, V lost 2 bases, and 11 bases had no gene match. Germline CDR1 is SGDLS and CDR2 is YYNGEE. The CDR3 extends over 15 amino acids.

With respect to this clone: At one of its ends the junction is not consistent with the germline gene, which may arise from a read error. This chain connects TRBV18 to TRBJ2-7; D might be TRBD2 (5 bases). The CDR3 extends over 14 amino acids. Germline V CDR1 and CDR2: KGHSH, LQKENI. This CDR3 reads CASSPPARVYEQCF. As DNA, the CDR3 is TGTGCCAGCTCACCACCCGCGAGGGTCTACGAGCAGTGCTTC.

This clone occurred a few times. The CDR3, as DNA: TGTGCCAGCAGCCCCCGACAGGGACCCTACGAGCAGTACTTC. Protein sequence: CASSPRQGPYEQYF. The V call is TRBV7-2, the J call TRBJ2-7; 7 bases are a match to TRBD1. The CDR3 totals 14 residues. Trimming at V came to 5 bases and at J to 2 bases, leaving 6 bases not matched to a gene. Germline V gene sequence: CDR1 SGHTA, CDR2 FQGNSA.

This rearrangement joins TRBV5-6 to TRBJ1-2; TRBD1 matches 9 bases. J gave up 8 bases and V 5 bases, and 10 bases lay outside the gene matches. CDR1 and CDR2 (germline): SGHDT, YYEEEE. CDR3 length: 14 residues. Written as DNA, the CDR3 is TGTGCCAGCAGATATGTACAGGGGGCTGGAGGCTACACCTTC. Amino acids: CASRYVQGAGGYTF.

The rearrangement joins TRBV5-1 to TRBJ2-2, with TRBD1 as a possible D gene (6 bases). Trimming cost V 2 bases and J 4 bases, with 9 bases left between them. Germline assignment: CDR1 SGHRS and CDR2 YFSETQ. The CDR3 totals 14 residues. The CDR3 sequence: CASSFQGSTGELFF. CDR3 DNA sequence: TGCGCCAGCAGCTTTCAGGGGAGCACCGGGGAGCTGTTTTTT.

In DNA form, the CDR3 reads TGTGCCAGCAGCTCCGGACTAGTCAGCGCAGATACGCAGTATTTT. This gives the protein CASSSGLVSADTQYF. The chain uses TRBV7-9 and TRBJ2-3; 7 bases are a match to TRBD2. V lost 4 bases to trimming and J lost 4 bases; unmatched junction nucleotides: 8. In germline, CDR1 is SEHNR, CDR2 FQNEAQ (reference sequence). This CDR3 region has 15 residues.

The J gene is TRBJ2-5, the V gene TRBV5-1, with D possibly matching TRBD1 (6 bases). The closer fit of TRBJ2-7 to the DNA end suggests the J call may be wrong. From germline, CDR1 is SGHRS and CDR2 YFSETQ. CDR3 length equals 15 residues. DNA of the CDR3: TGCGCCAGCAGCTTGAGGGAAGCAAGGGGGAACGAGCAGTACTTC. Amino acid sequence: CASSLREARGNEQYF.

This chain joins TRBV18 and TRBJ2-1; 7 positions match TRBD2. After removal of 6 bases from V and 2 bases from J, the junction contained 34 bases not matched to a gene. This CDR3 spans 24 amino acids. Germline values: CDR1 KGHSH, CDR2 LQKENI. CDR3 sequence: CASSPGRPSPDGADGAGTYNEQFF. The CDR3 DNA is TGTGCCAGCTCCCCTGGGAGACCCTCTCCAGACGGGGCCGACGGAGCGGGGACCTACAATGAGCAGTTCTTC.

This clone was observed a handful of times. The germline gene is not matched at one end of the junction; a read error may be the cause. The rearrangement links TRBV10-3 to TRBJ2-3; D gene uncertain. The length of the CDR3 is 12 residues. Per germline, CDR1 ENHRY and CDR2 SYGVKD. Written as DNA, the CDR3 is TGTGCAATCAGAGCCAGCACAGATACGCAGTATTTT. Encoded protein: CAIRASTDTQYF.

This clone was found a few times. The chain uses TRBV19 and TRBJ1-1, with D possibly TRBD1 on 6 matching bases. V lost 9 bases and J 0 bases, leaving 11 bases between the germline ends. The CDR3 loop spans 13 amino acids. From germline, CDR1 is LNHDA and CDR2 SQIVND (reference sequence). CDR3 nucleotide sequence: TGTGCCAGCCTGGGACACTTGAACACTGAAGCTTTCTTT. It specifies CASLGHLNTEAFF.

V is TRBV6-1 and J is TRBJ1-5; D unclear. The CDR3 covers 15 residues. Germline assignment: CDR1 MNHNS and CDR2 SASEGT. Trimming cost V 6 bases and J 0 bases, with 12 bases left between them. CDR3 sequence (DNA): TGTGCCAGCAGCCTTCCCCGGGATAGCAATCAGCCCCAGCATTTT. It yields the protein CASSLPRDSNQPQHF.